This paragraph covers one T cell receptor (beta chain) sequence. This entry is derived from a study of blood T cell repertoires in COVID-19. Background on the study: Specimens from acute and convalescent COVID-19 originated in the United States, Italy and Spain. Sample material is recorded as cDNA or gDNA derived from T cells, B-cell-depleted T cells, or PBMCs.

CDR1 is SEHNR, CDR2 FQNEAQ, per germline (reference sequence). Trimming removed 3 bases from V and 16 bases from J, with 13 bases in between. This CDR3 has 11 amino acids. Authors' methods: Scientists estimated how many nucleated cells there were by amplifying reference gene primers. Clones were read by immunoSEQ multiplex PCR, and TCRdb kept only the in-frame ones, dropping some. Clone size and the V and J calls come from that table; the DNA yielded D and trimming. The sample yields 25,000 to 35,000 clones, 75% to 90% seen once. Sequenced material: peripheral blood. The clonotype comes from a man aged 80 or over with acute or convalescent COVID-19. This sequence joins TRBV7-9 and TRBJ1-3; D is unclear. CDR3 sequence: CASSLRVQWYF. For the CDR3, the DNA is TGTGCCAGCAGCTTGAGGGTACAGTGGTATTTT. Full variable domain (outside the CDR3, taken from reference TRBV7-9 and TRBJ1-3): DTGVSQNPRHKITKRGQNVTFRCDPISEHNRLYWYRQTLGQGPEFLTYFQNEAQLEKSRLLSDRFSAERPKGSFSTLEIQRTEQGDSAMYLCASSLRVQWYFGEGSWLTVV.